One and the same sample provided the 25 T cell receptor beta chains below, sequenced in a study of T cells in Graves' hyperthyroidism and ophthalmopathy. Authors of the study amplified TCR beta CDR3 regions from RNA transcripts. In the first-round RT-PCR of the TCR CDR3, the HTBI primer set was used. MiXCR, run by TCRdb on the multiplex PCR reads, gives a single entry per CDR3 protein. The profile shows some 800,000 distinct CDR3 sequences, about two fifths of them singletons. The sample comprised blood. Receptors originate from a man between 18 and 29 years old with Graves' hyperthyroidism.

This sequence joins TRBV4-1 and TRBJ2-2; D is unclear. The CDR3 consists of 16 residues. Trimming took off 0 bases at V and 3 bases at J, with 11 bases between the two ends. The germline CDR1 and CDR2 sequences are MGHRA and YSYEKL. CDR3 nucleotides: TGCGCCAGCAGCCAAGATGCCCGATCTCACACCGGGGAGCTGTTTTTT. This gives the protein CASSQDARSHTGELFF.

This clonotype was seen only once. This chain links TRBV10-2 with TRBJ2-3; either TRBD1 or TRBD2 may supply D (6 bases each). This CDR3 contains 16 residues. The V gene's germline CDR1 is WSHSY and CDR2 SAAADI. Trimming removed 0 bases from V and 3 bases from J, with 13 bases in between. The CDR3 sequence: CASSESSGGGTDTQYF. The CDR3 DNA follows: TGCGCCAGCAGTGAGTCATCCGGAGGGGGAACAGATACGCAGTATTTT.

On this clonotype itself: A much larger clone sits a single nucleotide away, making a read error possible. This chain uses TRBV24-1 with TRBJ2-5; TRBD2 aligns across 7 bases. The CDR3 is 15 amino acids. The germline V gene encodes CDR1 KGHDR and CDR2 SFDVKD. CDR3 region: CASSDPAGPGETQYF. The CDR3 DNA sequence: TGTGCCTCCAGTGATCCAGCGGGGCCGGGGGAGACCCAGTACTTC.

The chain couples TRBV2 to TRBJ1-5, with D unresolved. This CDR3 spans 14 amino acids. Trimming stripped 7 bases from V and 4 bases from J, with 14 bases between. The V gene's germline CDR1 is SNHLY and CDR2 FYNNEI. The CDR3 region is CASKIGLLNQPQHF. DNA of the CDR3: TGTGCCAGCAAAATCGGACTCCTGAATCAGCCCCAGCATTTT. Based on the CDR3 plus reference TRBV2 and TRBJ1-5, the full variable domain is EPEVTQTPSHQVTQMGQEVILRCVPISNHLYFYWYRQILGQKVEFLVSFYNNEISEKSEIFDDQFSVERPDGSNFTLKIRSTKLEDSAMYFCASKIGLLNQPQHFGDGTRLSIL.

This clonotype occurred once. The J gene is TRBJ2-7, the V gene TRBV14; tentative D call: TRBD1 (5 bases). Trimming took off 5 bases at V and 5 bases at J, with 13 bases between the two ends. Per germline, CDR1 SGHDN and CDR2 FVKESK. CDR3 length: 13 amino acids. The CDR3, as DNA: TGTGCCAGCAGCGTAGCCCAGGGCCACGAGCAGTACTTC. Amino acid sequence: CASSVAQGHEQYF.

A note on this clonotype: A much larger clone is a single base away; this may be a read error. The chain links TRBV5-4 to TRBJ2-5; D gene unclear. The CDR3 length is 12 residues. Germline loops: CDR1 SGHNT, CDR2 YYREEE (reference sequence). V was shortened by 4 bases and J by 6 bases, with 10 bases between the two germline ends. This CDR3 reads CASSNTPQTQYF. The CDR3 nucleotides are TGTGCCAGCAGCAATACCCCACAGACCCAGTACTTC. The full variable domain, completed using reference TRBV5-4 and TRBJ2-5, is ETGVTQSPTHLIKTRGQQVTLRCSSQSGHNTVSWYQQALGQGPQFIFQYYREEENGRGNFPPRFSGLQFPNYSSELNVNALELDDSALYLCASSNTPQTQYFGPGTRLLVL.

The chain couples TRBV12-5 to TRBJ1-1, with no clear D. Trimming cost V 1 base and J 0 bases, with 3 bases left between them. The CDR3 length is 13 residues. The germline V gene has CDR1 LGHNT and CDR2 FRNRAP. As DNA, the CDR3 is TGTGCTAGTGGTTTGGAGGTGAACACTGAAGCTTTCTTT. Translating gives CASGLEVNTEAFF.

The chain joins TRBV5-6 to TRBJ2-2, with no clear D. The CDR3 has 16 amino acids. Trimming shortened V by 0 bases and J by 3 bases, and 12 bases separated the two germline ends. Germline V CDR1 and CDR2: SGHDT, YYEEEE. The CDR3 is CASSLADPIDTGELFF. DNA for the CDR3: TGTGCCAGCAGCTTGGCAGACCCTATAGACACCGGGGAGCTGTTTTTT. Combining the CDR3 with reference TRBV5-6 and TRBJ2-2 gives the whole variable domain DAGVTQSPTHLIKTRGQQVTLRCSPKSGHDTVSWYQQALGQGPQFIFQYYEEEERQRGNFPDRFSGHQFPNYSSELNVNALLLGDSALYLCASSLADPIDTGELFFGEGSRLTVL.

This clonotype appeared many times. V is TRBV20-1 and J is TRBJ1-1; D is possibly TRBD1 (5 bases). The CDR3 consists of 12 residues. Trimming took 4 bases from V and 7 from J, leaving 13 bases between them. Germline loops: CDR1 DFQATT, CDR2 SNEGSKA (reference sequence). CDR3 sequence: CSATRTLYEAFF. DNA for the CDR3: TGCAGTGCTACCCGGACACTCTATGAAGCTTTCTTT.

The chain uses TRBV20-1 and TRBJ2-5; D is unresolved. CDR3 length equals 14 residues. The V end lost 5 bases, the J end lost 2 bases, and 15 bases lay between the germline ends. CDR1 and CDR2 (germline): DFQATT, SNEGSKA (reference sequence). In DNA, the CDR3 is TGCAGTGCTTGGGCAGCATCTCTGCAAGAGACCCAGTACTTC. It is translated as CSAWAASLQETQYF.

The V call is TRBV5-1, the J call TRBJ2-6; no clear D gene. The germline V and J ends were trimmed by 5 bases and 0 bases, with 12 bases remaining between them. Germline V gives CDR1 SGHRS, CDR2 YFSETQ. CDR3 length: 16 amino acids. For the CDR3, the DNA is TGCGCCAGCAGTCCCAACAGCTTCTCTGGGGCCAACGTCCTGACTTTC. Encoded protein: CASSPNSFSGANVLTF. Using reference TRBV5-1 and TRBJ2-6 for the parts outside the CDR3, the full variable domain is KAGVTQTPRYLIKTRGQQVTLSCSPISGHRSVSWYQQTPGQGLQFLFEYFSETQRNKGNFPGRFSGRQFSNSRSEMNVSTLELGDSALYLCASSPNSFSGANVLTFGAGSRLTVL.

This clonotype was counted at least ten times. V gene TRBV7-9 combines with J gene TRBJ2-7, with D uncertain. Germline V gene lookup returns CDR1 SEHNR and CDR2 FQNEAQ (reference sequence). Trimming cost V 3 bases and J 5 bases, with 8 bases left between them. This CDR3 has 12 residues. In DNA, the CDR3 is TGTGCCAGCAGCTTCCACCCTGACGAGCAGTACTTC. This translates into CASSFHPDEQYF.

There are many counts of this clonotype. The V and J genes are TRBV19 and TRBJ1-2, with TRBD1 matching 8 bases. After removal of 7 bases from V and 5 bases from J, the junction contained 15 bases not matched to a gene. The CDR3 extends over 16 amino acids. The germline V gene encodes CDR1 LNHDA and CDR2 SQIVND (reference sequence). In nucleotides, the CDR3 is TGTGCCAGTACCCTGACAGGGGAGGTACAATTGTATGGCTACACCTTC. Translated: CASTLTGEVQLYGYTF.

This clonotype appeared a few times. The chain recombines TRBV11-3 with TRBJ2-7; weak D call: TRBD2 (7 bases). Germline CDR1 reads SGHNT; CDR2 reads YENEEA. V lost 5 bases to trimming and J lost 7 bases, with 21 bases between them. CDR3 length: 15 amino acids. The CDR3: CASSQELLGGQEQYF. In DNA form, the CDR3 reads TGTGCCAGCAGCCAAGAATTGCTGGGGGGGCAGGAGCAGTACTTC.

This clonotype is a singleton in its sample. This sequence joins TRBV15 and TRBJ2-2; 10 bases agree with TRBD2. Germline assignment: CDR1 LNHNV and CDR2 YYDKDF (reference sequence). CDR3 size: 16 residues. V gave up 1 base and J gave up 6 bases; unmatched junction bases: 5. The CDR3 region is CATSRGLAGEAGELFF. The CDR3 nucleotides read TGTGCCACCAGCAGAGGACTAGCGGGCGAAGCCGGGGAGCTGTTTTTT.

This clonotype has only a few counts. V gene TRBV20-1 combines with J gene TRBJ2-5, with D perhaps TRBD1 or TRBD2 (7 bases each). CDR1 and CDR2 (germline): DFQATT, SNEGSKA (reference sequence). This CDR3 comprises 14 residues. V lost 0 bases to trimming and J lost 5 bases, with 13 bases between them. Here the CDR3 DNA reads TGCAGTGCTAGAGATCTCCAGGGGGGGGAGACCCAGTACTTC. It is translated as CSARDLQGGETQYF.

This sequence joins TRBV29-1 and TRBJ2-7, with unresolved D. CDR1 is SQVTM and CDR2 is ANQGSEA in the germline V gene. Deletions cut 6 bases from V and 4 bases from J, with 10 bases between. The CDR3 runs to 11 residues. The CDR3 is CSVLWVYEQYF. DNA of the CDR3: TGCAGCGTACTCTGGGTTTACGAGCAGTACTTC.

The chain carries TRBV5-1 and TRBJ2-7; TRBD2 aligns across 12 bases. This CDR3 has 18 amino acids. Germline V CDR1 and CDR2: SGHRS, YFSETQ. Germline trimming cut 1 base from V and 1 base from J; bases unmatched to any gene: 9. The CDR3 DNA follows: TGCGCCAGCAGCTTGCTTTACTCGACTAGCGGGGGTTCCTACGAGCAGTACTTC. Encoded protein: CASSLLYSTSGGSYEQYF.

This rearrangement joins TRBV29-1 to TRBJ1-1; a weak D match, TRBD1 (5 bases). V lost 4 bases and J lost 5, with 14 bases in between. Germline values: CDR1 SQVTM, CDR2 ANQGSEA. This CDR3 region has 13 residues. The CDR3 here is CSVVGGVETEAFF. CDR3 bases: TGCAGCGTTGTTGGGGGGGTCGAAACTGAAGCTTTCTTT. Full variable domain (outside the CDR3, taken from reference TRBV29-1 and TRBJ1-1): SAVISQKPSRDICQRGTSLTIQCQVDSQVTMMFWYRQQPGQSLTLIATANQGSEATYESGFVIDKFPISRPNLTFSTLTVSNMSPEDSSIYLCSVVGGVETEAFFGQGTRLTVV.

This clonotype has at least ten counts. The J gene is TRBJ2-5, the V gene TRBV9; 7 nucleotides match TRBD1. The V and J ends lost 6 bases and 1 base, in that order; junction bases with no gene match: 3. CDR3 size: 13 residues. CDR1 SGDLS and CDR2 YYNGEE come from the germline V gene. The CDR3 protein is CASNRQGQETQYF. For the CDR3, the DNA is TGTGCCAGCAACCGACAGGGCCAAGAGACCCAGTACTTC.

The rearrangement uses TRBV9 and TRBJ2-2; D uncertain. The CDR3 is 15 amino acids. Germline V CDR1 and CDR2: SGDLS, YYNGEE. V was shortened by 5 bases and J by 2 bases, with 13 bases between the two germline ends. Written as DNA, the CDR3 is TGTGCCAGCAGTGCCAGCCACCTAAACACCGGGGAGCTGTTTTTT. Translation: CASSASHLNTGELFF.

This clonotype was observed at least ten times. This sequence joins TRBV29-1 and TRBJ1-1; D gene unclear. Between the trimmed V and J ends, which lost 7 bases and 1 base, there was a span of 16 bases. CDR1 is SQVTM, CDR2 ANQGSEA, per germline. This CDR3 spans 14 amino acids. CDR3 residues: CSGRTRFTNTEAFF. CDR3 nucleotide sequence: TGCAGCGGAAGGACCCGATTCACGAACACTGAAGCTTTCTTT.

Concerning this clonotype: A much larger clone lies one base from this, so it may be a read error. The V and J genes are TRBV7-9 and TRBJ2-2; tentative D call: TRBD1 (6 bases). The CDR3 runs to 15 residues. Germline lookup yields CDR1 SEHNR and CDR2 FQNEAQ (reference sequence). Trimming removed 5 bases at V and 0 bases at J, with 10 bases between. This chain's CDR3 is CASSRTESNTGELFF. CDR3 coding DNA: TGTGCCAGCAGCCGGACAGAGTCGAACACCGGGGAGCTGTTTTTT.

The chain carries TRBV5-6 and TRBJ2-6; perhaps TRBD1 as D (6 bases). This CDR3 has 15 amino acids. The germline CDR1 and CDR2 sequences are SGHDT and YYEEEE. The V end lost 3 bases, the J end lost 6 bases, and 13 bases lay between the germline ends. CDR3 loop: CASSSTGTTANVLTF. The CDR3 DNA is TGTGCCAGCAGCTCGACCGGGACAACGGCCAACGTCCTGACTTTC.

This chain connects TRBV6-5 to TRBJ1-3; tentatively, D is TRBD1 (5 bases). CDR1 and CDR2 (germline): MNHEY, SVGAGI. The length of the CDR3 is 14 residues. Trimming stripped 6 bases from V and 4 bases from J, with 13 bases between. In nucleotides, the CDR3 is TGTGCCAGCAGGGGACGGACGCAAGGAAACACCATATATTTT. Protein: CASRGRTQGNTIYF.